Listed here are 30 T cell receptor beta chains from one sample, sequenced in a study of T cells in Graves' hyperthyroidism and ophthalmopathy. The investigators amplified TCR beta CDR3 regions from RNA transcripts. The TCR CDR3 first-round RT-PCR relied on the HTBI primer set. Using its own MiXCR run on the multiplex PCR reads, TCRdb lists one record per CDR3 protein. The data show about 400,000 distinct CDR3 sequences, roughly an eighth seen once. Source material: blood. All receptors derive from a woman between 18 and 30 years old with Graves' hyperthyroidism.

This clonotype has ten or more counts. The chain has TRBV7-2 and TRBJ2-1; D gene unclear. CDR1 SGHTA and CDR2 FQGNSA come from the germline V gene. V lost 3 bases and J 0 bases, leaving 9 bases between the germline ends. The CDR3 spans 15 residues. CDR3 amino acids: CASSFYPSSYNEQFF. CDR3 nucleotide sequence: TGTGCCAGCAGCTTTTATCCGAGCTCCTACAATGAGCAGTTCTTC.

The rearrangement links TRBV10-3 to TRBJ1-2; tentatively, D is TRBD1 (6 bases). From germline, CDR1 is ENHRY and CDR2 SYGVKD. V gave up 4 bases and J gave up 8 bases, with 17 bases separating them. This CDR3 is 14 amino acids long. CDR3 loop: CAISAAEGGLGYTF. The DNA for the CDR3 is TGTGCCATCAGTGCCGCCGAGGGGGGGCTCGGCTACACCTTC.

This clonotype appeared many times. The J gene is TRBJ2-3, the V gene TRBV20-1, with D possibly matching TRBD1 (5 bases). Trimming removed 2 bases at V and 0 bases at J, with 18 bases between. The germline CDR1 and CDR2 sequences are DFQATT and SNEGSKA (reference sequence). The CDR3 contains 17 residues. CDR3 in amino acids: CSARPLGGAASTDTQYF. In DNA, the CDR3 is TGCAGTGCTAGACCCCTAGGTGGGGCAGCGAGCACAGATACGCAGTATTTT.

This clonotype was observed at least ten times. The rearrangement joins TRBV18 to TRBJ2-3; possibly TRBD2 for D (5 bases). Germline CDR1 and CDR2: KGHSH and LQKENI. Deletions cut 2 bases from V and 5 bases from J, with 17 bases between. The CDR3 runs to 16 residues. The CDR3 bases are TGTGCCAGCTCACCAGAGTTGGGCAGACTAAGAGATACGCAGTATTTT. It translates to CASSPELGRLRDTQYF.

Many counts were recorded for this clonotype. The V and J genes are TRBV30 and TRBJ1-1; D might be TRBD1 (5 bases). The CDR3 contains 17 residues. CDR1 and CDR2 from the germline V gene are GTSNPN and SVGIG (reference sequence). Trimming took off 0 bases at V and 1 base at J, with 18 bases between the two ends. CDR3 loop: CAWSVPWGPSTNTEAFF. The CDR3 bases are TGTGCCTGGAGTGTACCGTGGGGACCCTCCACGAACACTGAAGCTTTCTTT.

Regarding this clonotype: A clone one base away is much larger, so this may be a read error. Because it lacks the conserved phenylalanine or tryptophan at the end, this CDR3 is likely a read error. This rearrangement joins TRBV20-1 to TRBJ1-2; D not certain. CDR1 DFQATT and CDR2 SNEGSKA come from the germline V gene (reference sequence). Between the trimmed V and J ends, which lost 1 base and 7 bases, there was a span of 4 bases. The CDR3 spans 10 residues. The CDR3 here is CSARAGGYTL. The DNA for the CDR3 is TGCAGTGCTAGAGCGGGTGGCTACACCCTC.

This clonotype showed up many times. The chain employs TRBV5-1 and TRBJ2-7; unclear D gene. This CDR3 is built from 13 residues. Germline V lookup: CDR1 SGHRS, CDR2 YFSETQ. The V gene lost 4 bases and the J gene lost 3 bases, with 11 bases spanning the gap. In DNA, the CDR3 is TGCGCCAGCAGCGGAACCACCTTCTACGAGCAGTACTTC. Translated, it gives CASSGTTFYEQYF.

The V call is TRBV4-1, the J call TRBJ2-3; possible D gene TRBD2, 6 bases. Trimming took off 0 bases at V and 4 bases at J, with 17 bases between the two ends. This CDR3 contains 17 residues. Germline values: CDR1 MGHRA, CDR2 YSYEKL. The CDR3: CASSQDHAGRGADTQYF. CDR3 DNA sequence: TGCGCCAGCAGCCAAGATCACGCGGGACGAGGTGCAGATACGCAGTATTTT.

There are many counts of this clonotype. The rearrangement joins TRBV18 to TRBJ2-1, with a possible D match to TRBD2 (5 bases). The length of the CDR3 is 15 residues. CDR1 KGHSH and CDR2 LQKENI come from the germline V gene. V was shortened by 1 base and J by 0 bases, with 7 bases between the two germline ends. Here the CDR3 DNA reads TGTGCCAGCTCACCACAGCGGAACTCCTACAATGAGCAGTTCTTC. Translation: CASSPQRNSYNEQFF.

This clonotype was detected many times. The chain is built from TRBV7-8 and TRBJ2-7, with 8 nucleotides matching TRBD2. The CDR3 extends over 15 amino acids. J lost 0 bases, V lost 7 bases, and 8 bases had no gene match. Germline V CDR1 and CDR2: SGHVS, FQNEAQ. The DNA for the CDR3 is TGTGCCAGCATCCCAAGCGGGAGTCCCTCCTACGAGCAGTACTTC. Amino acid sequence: CASIPSGSPSYEQYF.

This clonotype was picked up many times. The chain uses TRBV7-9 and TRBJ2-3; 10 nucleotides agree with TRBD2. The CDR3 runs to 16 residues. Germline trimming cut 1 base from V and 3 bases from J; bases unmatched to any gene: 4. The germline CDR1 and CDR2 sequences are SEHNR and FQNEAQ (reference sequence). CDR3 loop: CASSLEGLARTDTQYF. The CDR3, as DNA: TGTGCCAGCAGCTTAGAGGGACTAGCGAGGACAGATACGCAGTATTTT.

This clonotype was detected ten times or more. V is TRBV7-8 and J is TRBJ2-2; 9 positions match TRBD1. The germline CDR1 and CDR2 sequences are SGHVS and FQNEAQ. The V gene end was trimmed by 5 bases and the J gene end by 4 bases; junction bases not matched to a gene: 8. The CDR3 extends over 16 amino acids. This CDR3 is CASSQQGARVTGELFF. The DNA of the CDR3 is TGTGCCAGCAGCCAACAGGGGGCGCGGGTCACCGGGGAGCTGTTTTTT.

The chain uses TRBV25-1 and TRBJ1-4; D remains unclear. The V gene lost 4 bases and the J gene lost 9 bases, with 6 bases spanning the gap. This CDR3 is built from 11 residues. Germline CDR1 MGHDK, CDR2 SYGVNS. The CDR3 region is CASSAQKKLFF. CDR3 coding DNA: TGTGCCAGCAGTGCCCAGAAAAAACTGTTTTTT.

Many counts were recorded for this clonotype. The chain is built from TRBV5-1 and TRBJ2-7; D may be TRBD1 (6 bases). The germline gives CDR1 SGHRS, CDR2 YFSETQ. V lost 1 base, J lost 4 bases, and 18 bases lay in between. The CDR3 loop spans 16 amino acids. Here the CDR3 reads CASSLYGVAGEYEQYF. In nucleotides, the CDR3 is TGCGCCAGCAGCTTGTATGGGGTTGCAGGGGAATACGAGCAGTACTTC.

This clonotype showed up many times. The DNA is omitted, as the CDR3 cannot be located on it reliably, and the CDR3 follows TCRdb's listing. CDR3 protein: CASSGLWTRNEKLFF. V and J are TRBV2 and TRBJ1-4; no DNA check was done on the table's D call, TRBD1. CDR1 is SNHLY, CDR2 FYNNEI, per germline. The CDR3 region is 15 residues in length, termini included.

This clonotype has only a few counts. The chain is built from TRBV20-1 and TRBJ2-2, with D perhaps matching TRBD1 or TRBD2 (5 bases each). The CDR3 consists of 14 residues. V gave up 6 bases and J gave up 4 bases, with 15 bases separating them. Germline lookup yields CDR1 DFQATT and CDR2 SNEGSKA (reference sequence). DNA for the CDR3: TGCAGTGCGCACCGGGACGGGTCCACCGGGGAGCTGTTTTTT. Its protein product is CSAHRDGSTGELFF.

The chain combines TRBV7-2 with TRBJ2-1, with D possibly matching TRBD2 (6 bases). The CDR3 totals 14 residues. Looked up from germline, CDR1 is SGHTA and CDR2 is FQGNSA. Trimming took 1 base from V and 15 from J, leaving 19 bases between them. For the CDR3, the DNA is TGTGCCAGCAGCTTAGTCTCGAGGCGGGATTCGCCGTTCTTC. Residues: CASSLVSRRDSPFF. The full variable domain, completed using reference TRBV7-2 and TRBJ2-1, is GAGVSQSPSNKVTEKGKDVELRCDPISGHTALYWYRQSLGQGLEFLIYFQGNSAPDKSGLPSDRFSAERTGGSVSTLTIQRTQQEDSAVYLCASSLVSRRDSPFFGPGTRLTVL.

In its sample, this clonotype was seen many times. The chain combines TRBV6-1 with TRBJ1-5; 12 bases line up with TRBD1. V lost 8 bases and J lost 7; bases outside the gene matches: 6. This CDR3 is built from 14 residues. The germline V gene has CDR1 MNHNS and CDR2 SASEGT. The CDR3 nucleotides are TGTGCCAGCGTCGGGACAGGGGGCCGGCAGCCCCAGCATTTT. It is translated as CASVGTGGRQPQHF.

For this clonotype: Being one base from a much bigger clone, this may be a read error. The CDR3 spells CASSLVITDTQYF. The CDR3 nucleotides read TGTGCCAGCAGCTTAGTGATCACAGATACGCAGTATTTT. The rearrangement joins TRBV7-2 to TRBJ2-3; D remains ambiguous. V shed 1 base and J shed 2 bases, with 4 bases lying between them. Germline CDR1 reads SGHTA; CDR2 reads FQGNSA. The CDR3 loop spans 13 amino acids. Together with reference TRBV7-2 and TRBJ2-3, the CDR3 gives the full variable domain: GAGVSQSPSNKVTEKGKDVELRCDPISGHTALYWYRQSLGQGLEFLIYFQGNSAPDKSGLPSDRFSAERTGGSVSTLTIQRTQQEDSAVYLCASSLVITDTQYFGPGTRLTVL.

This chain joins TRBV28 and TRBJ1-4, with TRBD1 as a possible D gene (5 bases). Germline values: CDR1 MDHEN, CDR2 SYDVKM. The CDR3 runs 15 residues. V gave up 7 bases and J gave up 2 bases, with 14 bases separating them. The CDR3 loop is CASTGAGGTNEKLFF. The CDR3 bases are TGTGCCAGCACGGGAGCGGGGGGGACTAATGAAAAACTGTTTTTT.

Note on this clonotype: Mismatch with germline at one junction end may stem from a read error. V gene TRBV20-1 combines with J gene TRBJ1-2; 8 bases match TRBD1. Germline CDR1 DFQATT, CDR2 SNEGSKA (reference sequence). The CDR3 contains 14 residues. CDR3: CSARDPGQGDGYTF. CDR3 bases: TGCAGTGCTCGAGACCCAGGACAGGGCGATGGCTACACCTTC.

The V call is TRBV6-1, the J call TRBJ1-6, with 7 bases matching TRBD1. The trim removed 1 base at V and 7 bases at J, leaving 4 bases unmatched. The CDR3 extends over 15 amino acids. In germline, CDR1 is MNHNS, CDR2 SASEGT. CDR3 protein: CASSEGQGGNSPLHF. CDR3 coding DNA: TGTGCCAGCAGTGAAGGTCAGGGGGGGAATTCACCCCTCCACTTT.

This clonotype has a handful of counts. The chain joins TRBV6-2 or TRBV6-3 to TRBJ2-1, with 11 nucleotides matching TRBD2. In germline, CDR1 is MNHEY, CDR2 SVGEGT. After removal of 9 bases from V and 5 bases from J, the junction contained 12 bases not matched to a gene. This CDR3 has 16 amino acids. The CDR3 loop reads CASNRLAGGPDNEQFF. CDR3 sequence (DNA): TGTGCCAGTAATAGGTTAGCGGGAGGGCCAGACAATGAGCAGTTCTTC.

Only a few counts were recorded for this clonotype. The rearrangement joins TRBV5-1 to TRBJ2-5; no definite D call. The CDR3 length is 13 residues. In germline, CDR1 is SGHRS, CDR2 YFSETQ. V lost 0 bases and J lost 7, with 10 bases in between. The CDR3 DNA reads TGCGCCAGCAGCTTGGCGCTCGAAGGGACCCAGTACTTC. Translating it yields CASSLALEGTQYF.

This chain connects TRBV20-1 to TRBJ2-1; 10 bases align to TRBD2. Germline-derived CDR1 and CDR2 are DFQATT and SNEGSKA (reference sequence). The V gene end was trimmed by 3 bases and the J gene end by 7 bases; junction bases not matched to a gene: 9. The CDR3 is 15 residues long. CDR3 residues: CSASKREGVYNEQFF. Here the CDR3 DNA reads TGCAGTGCTAGTAAGCGGGAGGGGGTTTATAATGAGCAGTTCTTC.

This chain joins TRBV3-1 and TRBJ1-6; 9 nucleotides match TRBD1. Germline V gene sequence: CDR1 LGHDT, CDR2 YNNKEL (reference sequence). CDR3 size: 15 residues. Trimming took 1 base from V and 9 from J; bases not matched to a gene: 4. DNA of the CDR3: TGTGCCAGCAGCCAAGGGACAGGGGTGGGTTCACCCCTCCACTTT. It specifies CASSQGTGVGSPLHF.

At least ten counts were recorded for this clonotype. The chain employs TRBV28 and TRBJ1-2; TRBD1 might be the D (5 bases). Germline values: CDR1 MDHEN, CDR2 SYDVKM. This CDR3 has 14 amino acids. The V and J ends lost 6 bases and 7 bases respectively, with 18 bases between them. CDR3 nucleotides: TGTGCCAGCAGGCCAACCCAGGGCGTTAGTGGCTACACCTTC. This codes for CASRPTQGVSGYTF.

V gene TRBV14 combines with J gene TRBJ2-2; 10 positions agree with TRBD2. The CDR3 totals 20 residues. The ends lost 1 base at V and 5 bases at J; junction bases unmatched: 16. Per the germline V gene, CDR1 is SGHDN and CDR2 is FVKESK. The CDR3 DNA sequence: TGTGCCAGCAGCCAAGTCCCGATTATGAGCGGGAGGGGAAGGACCGGGGAGCTGTTTTTT. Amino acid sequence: CASSQVPIMSGRGRTGELFF. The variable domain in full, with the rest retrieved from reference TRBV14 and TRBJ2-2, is EAGVTQFPSHSVIEKGQTVTLRCDPISGHDNLYWYRRVMGKEIKFLLHFVKESKQDESGMPNNRFLAERTGGTYSTLKVQPAELEDSGVYFCASSQVPIMSGRGRTGELFFGEGSRLTVL.

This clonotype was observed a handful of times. The CDR3 DNA reads as TGTGCCAGCAGTTTAGGACACAAGGAGGGGGAAAAACTGTTTTTT. Translating gives CASSLGHKEGEKLFF. The J gene is TRBJ1-4, the V gene TRBV27; tentatively, D is TRBD1 (5 bases). V lost 2 bases and J 8 bases, leaving 15 bases between the germline ends. In germline, CDR1 is MNHEY, CDR2 SMNVEV (reference sequence). The CDR3 loop spans 15 amino acids.

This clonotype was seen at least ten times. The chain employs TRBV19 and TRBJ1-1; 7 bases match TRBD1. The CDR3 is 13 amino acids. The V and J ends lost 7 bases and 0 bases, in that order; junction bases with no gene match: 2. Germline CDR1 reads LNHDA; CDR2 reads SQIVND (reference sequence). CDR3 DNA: TGTGCCAGTACGGGACAGATGAACACTGAAGCTTTCTTT. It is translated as CASTGQMNTEAFF.